This T cell receptor (beta chain) was observed in a study of blood T cell repertoires in COVID-19. Using immunoSEQ multiplex PCR, the repertoire was profiled, and TCRdb retains in-frame clones only, with some absent. The sample includes around 140,000 clones, approximately 90% of them seen just once. This CDR3 is built from 13 residues. Trimming stripped 4 bases from V and 5 bases from J, with 9 bases between. CDR1 and CDR2 from the germline V gene are SGHVS and FQNEAQ. The sequence was obtained from a woman between 40 and 50 years old who had been exposed to COVID-19. Sequenced: PBMCs or T cells enriched from blood (not recorded which). The rearrangement joins TRBV7-8 to TRBJ1-5; D gene uncertain. CDR3: CASSSHRDQPQHF. Here the CDR3 DNA reads TGTGCCAGCAGCTCGCACAGAGATCAGCCCCAGCATTTT.